The following is a TCR beta chain sequence with its context. This sample was taken from a study of blood T cell repertoires in COVID-19. CDR3 length: 15 residues. J lost 15 bases, V lost 0 bases, and 11 bases had no gene match. Germline CDR1 reads SGHRS; CDR2 reads YFSETQ. The table came from immunoSEQ multiplex PCR; TCRdb's copy has only in-frame clones and leaves some out. The data show about 80,000 clones, with 76% seen just once and roughly 15% held by the top ten. Sequenced: peripheral blood. The rearrangement uses TRBV5-1 and TRBJ1-6, with 8 nucleotides matching TRBD1. The receptor comes from a man in his 70s with active or convalescent COVID-19. The CDR3 coding sequence is TGCGCCAGCAGCTTGGCCAGGGACAGGTTATCGGTCCTCCACTTT. Amino acid sequence: CASSLARDRLSVLHF.